This TCR beta chain was retrieved from a study of CD8+ T cells in alopecia areata (dated by TCRdb to 2017 to 2018). For the wider study: The study used high-throughput TCRbeta sequencing to examine T cell clonal expansion in alopecia areata, in both the C3H/HeJ mouse model and human patients. immunoSEQ multiplex PCR using 35 Vbeta forward primers and 13 Jbeta reverse primers was used to amplify TCRbeta CDR3 regions. In humans, TCRbeta sequencing was performed on scalp tissue and on sorted CD4+ and CD8+ peripheral blood T cells from healthy controls and from patients with patchy or totalis/universalis alopecia areata. RNA was extracted with the PAXgene miRNA kit for fixed scalp, the miRNeasy kit for PBMCs, and the RNeasy kit for mouse skin. Clonality in the scalp was compared among normal scalp (n=4), patchy alopecia areata scalp (n=8), and alopecia totalis/universalis scalp (n=8). What the research found in general, with its limitations: Higher clonality and more expanded CD8+ clones were observed in lesional scalp than in normal scalp, particularly in alopecia totalis/universalis, a finding suggestive of antigenic drive. Shared TCR sequences between patients were less evident than in mice, which may be partly attributable to HLA diversity in the patient population. Resident alphabeta T cells in normal human skin are also sequenced, complicating scalp TCR repertoire analysis, unlike mouse skin dominated by gammadelta T cells.

In about 5 patients from the biomarker study, an additional sort separated CD25+CD127- cells out of the CD4+ cells. From alopecia areata patients, peripheral blood was collected along with lesional scalp punch biopsies. PBMCs were isolated by density centrifugation and stained for CD3, CD4 and CD8, and CD4+ and CD8+ T cells were sorted on a FACSAria. As part of a multicenter biomarker study, untreated alopecia areata patients were recruited. Per the germline V gene, MDHEN is the CDR1 and SYDVKM is the CDR2. At the junction V is shortened by 8 bases and J by 4 bases, with 12 bases in between. From cysteine to phenylalanine, the CDR3 is 13 amino acids long. Solely the CDR3 DNA is kept, with 39 bases framed from the first base. Points on this clone: Its antigen specificity is not known. Per-base quality was not reported, and no clone a single base away is much larger than it. The same CDR3 can be traced to other DNA sequences in this sample.

Libraries were built with the immunoSEQ multiplex PCR assay. For TCR sequencing, RNA was extracted from every sample and reverse transcribed into cDNA to serve as template. First-strand cDNA was synthesized using SuperScript III with a 2:1 mix of oligo-dT and random hexamers. A synthetic immune receptor repertoire was used to gauge amplification bias, and whatever bias remained was removed computationally. Regarding the original processing steps: Raw reads were preprocessed to remove errors, and CDR3 was defined according to IMGT conventions as the region from the conserved cysteine to phenylalanine. To get clonality, Shannon entropy was normalized by log2 of the number of productive unique TCRs and the result was subtracted from 1. CD4 or CD8 identity of scalp clones was inferred by cross-referencing scalp TCRbeta sequences with sorted blood CD4 and CD8 repertoires. TCRdb stores this immuneACCESS table with in-frame sequences only. Part of the clones is absent; in the studies checked, under half of the shortfall reflects unresolved V genes, and no reason is known for the rest. Clone size and V and J calls were adopted from that table, with D and trimming inferred from the DNA. The sample yields about 37,000 clones; roughly half were counted once. The ten top clones hold more than 1.5% of the sample.

The chain couples TRBV28 to TRBJ1-5, and perhaps TRBD1 as D gene, on 6 matching bases. The TCR originated in a human donor with alopecia areata. Sequencing was done on a sample of CD4+ Tregs sorted from blood. The CDR3 in this case is CASRQGFNQPQHF. The DNA sequence is as follows: TGTGCCAGCCGGCAGGGGTTTAATCAGCCCCAGCATTTT.